A selection of T cell receptor beta chains follows, all from one sample in a study of CD8 T cells in Susac syndrome. MiXCR, applied by TCRdb to the immunoSEQ multiplex PCR reads, yields one record per CDR3 protein. This table holds about 210,000 distinct CDR3 sequences, 95% found once. The sample was CD4+ T cells from PBMCs. These receptors originate from a human donor with multiple sclerosis. Both conserved end residues are part of each CDR3. Fields, in order: V gene, clone size, D gene, J gene, CDR3 protein, CDR3 DNA. A D gene is named only where the DNA matches it firmly. The listing skips clone size in some rows; elsewhere it reads once, few, many or a size class.

v_call: TRBV18; clone_size: -; d_call: TRBD2; j_call: TRBJ2-5; cdr3_aa: CASVPRERLETQYF; cdr3_nt: TGTGCCAGCGTCCCGCGGGAGAGGTTGGAGACCCAGTACTTC
v_call: TRBV27; clone_size: few; d_call: -; j_call: TRBJ1-2; cdr3_aa: CASSLAGGGYTF; cdr3_nt: TGTGCCAGCAGTTTGGCCGGGGGCGGCTACACCTTC
v_call: TRBV28; clone_size: -; d_call: TRBD1; j_call: TRBJ2-7; cdr3_aa: CASSLRGQSYEQYF; cdr3_nt: TGTGCCAGCAGTTTACGGGGACAGAGCTACGAGCAGTACTTC
v_call: TRBV30; clone_size: -; d_call: TRBD2; j_call: TRBJ2-3; cdr3_aa: CAWRAAGLTDTQYF; cdr3_nt: TGTGCCTGGAGAGCAGCGGGATTGACAGATACGCAGTATTTT
v_call: TRBV27; clone_size: -; d_call: TRBD2; j_call: TRBJ2-1; cdr3_aa: CASIREGAGVGNEQFF; cdr3_nt: TGTGCCAGCATCAGGGAGGGAGCGGGAGTTGGCAATGAGCAGTTCTTC
v_call: TRBV12-5; clone_size: -; d_call: -; j_call: TRBJ2-7; cdr3_aa: CASALLGVSYEQYF; cdr3_nt: TGTGCTAGTGCCCTCCTAGGGGTCTCCTACGAGCAGTACTTC
v_call: TRBV30; clone_size: -; d_call: -; j_call: TRBJ1-1; cdr3_aa: CAWSVSGNGEAFF; cdr3_nt: TGTGCCTGGAGTGTATCGGGGAACGGTGAAGCTTTCTTT
v_call: TRBV7-9; clone_size: -; d_call: -; j_call: TRBJ2-7; cdr3_aa: CASSLGFGQAYEQYF; cdr3_nt: TGTGCCAGCAGCTTAGGATTCGGGCAAGCCTACGAGCAGTACTTC
v_call: TRBV7-9; clone_size: once; d_call: -; j_call: TRBJ2-5; cdr3_aa: CASSLISVAVETQYF; cdr3_nt: TGTGCCAGCAGCTTAATCAGCGTTGCCGTGGAGACCCAGTACTTC
v_call: TRBV28; clone_size: -; d_call: -; j_call: TRBJ1-1; cdr3_aa: CASSPIQGNTEAFF; cdr3_nt: TGTGCCAGCAGCCCAATACAGGGGAACACTGAAGCTTTCTTT
v_call: TRBV29-1; clone_size: -; d_call: -; j_call: TRBJ1-2; cdr3_aa: CSVPRGVSGYTF; cdr3_nt: TGCAGCGTCCCTCGGGGTGTTAGCGGCTACACCTTC
v_call: TRBV5-4; clone_size: once; d_call: -; j_call: TRBJ2-1; cdr3_aa: CASSITGGPYNEQFF; cdr3_nt: TGTGCCAGCAGCATCACTGGCGGACCCTACAATGAGCAGTTCTTC
v_call: TRBV6-1; clone_size: -; d_call: TRBD2; j_call: TRBJ2-1; cdr3_aa: CASRVGLAGGPGHEQFF; cdr3_nt: TGTGCCAGCAGAGTGGGACTAGCGGGAGGGCCTGGGCATGAGCAGTTCTTC
v_call: TRBV7-2; clone_size: once; d_call: -; j_call: TRBJ2-7; cdr3_aa: CASSFYGGRFYEQYF; cdr3_nt: TGTGCCAGCAGCTTCTACGGGGGACGCTTCTACGAGCAGTACTTC
v_call: TRBV20-1; clone_size: once; d_call: TRBD2; j_call: TRBJ2-3; cdr3_aa: CSAGTSGRDTQYF; cdr3_nt: TGCAGTGCTGGGACTAGCGGGAGGGATACGCAGTATTTT